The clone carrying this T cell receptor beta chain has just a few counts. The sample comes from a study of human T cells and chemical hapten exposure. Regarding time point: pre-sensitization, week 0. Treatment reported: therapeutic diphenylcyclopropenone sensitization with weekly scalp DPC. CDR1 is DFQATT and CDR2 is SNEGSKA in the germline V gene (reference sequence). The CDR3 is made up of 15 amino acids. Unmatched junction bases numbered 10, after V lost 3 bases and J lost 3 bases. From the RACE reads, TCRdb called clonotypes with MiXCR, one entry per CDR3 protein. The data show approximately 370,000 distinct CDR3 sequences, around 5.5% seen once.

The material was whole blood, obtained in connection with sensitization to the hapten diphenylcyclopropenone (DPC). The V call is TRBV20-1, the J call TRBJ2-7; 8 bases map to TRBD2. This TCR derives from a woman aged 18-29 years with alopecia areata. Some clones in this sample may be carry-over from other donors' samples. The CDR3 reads CSASGSGGYYYEQYF. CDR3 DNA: TGCAGTGCTAGTGGGTCGGGGGGGTACTACTACGAGCAGTACTTC.